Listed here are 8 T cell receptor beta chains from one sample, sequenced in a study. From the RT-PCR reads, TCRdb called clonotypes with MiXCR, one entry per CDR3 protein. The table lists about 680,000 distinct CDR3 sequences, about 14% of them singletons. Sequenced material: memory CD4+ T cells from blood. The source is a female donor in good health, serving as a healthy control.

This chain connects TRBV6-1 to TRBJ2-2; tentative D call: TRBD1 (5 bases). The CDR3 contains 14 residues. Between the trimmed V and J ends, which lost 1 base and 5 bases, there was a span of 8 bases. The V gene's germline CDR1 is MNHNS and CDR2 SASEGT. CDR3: CASSEEGWTGELFF. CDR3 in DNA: TGTGCCAGCAGTGAAGAGGGGTGGACCGGGGAGCTGTTTTTT.

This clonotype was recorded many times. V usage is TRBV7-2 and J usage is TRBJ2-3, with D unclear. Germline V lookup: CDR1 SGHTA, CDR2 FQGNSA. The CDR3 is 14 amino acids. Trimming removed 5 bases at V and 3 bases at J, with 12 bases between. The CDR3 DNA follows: TGTGCCAGCAGCCCGCGCGCCACGACAGATACGCAGTATTTT. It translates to CASSPRATTDTQYF.

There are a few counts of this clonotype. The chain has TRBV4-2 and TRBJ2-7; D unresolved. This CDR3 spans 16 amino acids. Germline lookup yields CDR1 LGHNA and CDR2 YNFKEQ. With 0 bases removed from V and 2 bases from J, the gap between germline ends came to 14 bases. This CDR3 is CASSQDRTSLPYEQYF. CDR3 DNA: TGTGCCAGCAGCCAAGATCGTACGTCCCTACCCTACGAGCAGTACTTC.

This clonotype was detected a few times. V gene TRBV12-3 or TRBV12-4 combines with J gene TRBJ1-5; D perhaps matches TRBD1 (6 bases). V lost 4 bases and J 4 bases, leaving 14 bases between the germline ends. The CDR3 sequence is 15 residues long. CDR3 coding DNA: TGTGCCAGCAGTTCGGCGACAGGACCGAATCAGCCCCAGCATTTT. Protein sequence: CASSSATGPNQPQHF.

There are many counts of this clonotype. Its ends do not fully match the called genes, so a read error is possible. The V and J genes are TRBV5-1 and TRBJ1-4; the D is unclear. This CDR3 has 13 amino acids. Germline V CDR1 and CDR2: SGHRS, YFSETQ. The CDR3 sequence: CASSLLGNEKLFF. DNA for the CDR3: TGTGCCAGCAGCTTACTGGGTAATGAAAAACTGTTTTTT.

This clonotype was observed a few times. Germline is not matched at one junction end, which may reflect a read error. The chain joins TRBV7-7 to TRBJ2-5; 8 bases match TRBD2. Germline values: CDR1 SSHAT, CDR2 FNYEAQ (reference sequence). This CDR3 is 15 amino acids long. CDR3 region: CASSGTGGPEETQYF. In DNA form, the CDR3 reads TGTGCTAGCAGCGGAACGGGAGGGCCTGAAGAGACCCAGTACTTC.

DNA for the CDR3: TGTGCCAGCAGCTCACCGGGACTAGCGGGAAAAGGAGGGTACAATGAGCAGTTCTTC. This translates into CASSSPGLAGKGGYNEQFF. The V call is TRBV7-9, the J call TRBJ2-1; 13 bases are shared with TRBD2. J lost 4 bases, V lost 4 bases, and 13 bases had no gene match. Germline lookup yields CDR1 SEHNR and CDR2 FQNEAQ (reference sequence). The length of the CDR3 is 19 residues.

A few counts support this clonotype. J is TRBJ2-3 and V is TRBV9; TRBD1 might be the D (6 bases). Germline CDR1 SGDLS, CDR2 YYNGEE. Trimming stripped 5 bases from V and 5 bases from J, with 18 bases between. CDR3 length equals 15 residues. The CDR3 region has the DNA TGTGCCAGCAGTCCCCGCGGACAGCCCGTAGATACGCAGTATTTT. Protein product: CASSPRGQPVDTQYF.